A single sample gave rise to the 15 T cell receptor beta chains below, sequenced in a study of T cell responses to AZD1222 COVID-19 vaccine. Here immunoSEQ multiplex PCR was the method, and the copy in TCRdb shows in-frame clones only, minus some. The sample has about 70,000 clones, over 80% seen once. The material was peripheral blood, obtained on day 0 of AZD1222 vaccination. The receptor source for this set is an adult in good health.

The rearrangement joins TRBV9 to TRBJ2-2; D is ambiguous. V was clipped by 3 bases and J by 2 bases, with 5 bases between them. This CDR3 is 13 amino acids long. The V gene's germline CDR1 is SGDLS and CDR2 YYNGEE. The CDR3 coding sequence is TGTGCCAGCAGCGAGCCAAACACCGGGGAGCTGTTTTTT. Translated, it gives CASSEPNTGELFF.

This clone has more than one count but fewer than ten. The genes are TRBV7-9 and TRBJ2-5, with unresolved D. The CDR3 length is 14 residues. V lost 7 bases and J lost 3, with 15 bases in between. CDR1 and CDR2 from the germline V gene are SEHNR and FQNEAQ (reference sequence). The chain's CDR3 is CASTSPTIKETQYF. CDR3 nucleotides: TGTGCCAGCACCTCCCCAACAATAAAAGAGACCCAGTACTTC.

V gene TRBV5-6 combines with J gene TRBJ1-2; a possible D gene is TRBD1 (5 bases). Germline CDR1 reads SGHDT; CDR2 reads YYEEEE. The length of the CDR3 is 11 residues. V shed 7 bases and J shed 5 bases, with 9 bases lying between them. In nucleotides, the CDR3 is TGTGCCAGCGGCGGGGGGTATGGCTACACCTTC. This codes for CASGGGYGYTF.

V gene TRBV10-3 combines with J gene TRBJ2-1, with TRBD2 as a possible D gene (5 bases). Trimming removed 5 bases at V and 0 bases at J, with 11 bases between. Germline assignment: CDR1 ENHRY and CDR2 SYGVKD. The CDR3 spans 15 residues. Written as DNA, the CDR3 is TGTGCCATCAGTCTTGGACTGAGCTCCTACAATGAGCAGTTCTTC. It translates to CAISLGLSSYNEQFF.

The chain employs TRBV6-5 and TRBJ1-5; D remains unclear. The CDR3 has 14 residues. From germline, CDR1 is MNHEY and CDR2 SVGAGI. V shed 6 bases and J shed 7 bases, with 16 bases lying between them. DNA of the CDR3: TGTGCCAGCAGCCAGACGGCTGTACGGCAGCCCCAGCATTTT. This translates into CASSQTAVRQPQHF.

CDR3 in amino acids: CASIGQRGYNSPLHF. Written as DNA, the CDR3 is TGTGCCAGCATCGGCCAGAGGGGCTATAATTCACCCCTCCACTTT. The chain carries TRBV2 and TRBJ1-6; possibly TRBD1 for D (5 bases). Germline V CDR1 and CDR2: SNHLY, FYNNEI. V was clipped by 7 bases and J by 3 bases, with 13 bases between them. The CDR3 loop spans 15 amino acids.

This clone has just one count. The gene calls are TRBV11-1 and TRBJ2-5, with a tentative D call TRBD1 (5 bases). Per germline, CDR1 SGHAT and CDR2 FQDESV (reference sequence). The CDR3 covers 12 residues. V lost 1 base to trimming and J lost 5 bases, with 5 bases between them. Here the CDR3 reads CASSLDRETQYF. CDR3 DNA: TGTGCCAGCAGCTTAGACAGGGAGACCCAGTACTTC. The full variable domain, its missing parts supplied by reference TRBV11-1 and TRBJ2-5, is EAEVAQSPRYKITEKSQAVAFWCDPISGHATLYWYRQILGQGPELLVQFQDESVVDDSQLPKDRFSAERLKGVDSTLKIQPAELGDSAMYLCASSLDRETQYFGPGTRLLVL.

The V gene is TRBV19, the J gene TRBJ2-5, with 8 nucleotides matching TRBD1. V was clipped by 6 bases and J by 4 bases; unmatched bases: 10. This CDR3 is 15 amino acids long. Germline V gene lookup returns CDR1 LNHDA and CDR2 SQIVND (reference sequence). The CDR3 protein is CASSKYGQGGETQYF. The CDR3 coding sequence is TGTGCCAGTAGCAAATACGGACAGGGAGGAGAGACCCAGTACTTC. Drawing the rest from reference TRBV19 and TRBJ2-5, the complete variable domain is DGGITQSPKYLFRKEGQNVTLSCEQNLNHDAMYWYRQDPGQGLRLIYYSQIVNDFQKGDIAEGYSVSREKKESFPLTVTSAQKNPTAFYLCASSKYGQGGETQYFGPGTRLLVL.

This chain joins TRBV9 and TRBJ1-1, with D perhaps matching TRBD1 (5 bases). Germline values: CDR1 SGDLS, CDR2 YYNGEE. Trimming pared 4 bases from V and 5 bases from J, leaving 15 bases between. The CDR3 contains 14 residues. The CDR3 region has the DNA TGTGCCAGCAGCCCCGGGGGTGTGGGGACTGAAGCTTTCTTT. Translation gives CASSPGGVGTEAFF. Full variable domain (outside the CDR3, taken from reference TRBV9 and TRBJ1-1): DSGVTQTPKHLITATGQRVTLRCSPRSGDLSVYWYQQSLDQGLQFLIQYYNGEERAKGNILERFSAQQFPDLHSELNLSSLELGDSALYFCASSPGGVGTEAFFGQGTRLTVV.

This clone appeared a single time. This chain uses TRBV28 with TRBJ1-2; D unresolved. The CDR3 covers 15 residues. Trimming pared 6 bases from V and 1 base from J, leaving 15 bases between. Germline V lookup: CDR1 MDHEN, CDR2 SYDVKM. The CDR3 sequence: CASSSGRPDNYGYTF. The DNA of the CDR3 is TGTGCCAGCAGCTCCGGACGGCCAGATAACTATGGCTACACCTTC.

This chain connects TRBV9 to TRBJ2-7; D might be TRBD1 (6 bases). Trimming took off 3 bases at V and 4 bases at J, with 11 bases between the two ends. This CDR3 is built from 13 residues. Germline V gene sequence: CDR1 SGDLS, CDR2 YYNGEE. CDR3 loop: CASSALGAYEQYF. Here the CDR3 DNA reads TGTGCCAGCAGCGCACTGGGGGCATACGAGCAGTACTTC.

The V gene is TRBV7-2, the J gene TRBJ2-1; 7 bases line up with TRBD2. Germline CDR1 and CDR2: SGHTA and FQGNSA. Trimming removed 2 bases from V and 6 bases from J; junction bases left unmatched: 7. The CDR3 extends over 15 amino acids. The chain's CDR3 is CASSLNVAGGNEQFF. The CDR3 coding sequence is TGTGCCAGCAGCTTAAATGTAGCGGGTGGCAATGAGCAGTTCTTC.

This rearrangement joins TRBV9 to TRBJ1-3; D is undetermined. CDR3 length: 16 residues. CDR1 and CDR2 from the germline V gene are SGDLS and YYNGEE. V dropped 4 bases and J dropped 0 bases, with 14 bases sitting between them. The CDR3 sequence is CASSRAGILSGNTIYF. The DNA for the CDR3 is TGTGCCAGCAGCCGAGCCGGGATCCTCTCTGGAAACACCATATATTTT.

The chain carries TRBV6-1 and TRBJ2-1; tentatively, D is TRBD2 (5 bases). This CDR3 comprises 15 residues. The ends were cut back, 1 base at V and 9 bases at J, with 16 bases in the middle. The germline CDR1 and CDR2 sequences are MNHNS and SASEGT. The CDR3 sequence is CASSEDLTGLVEQFF. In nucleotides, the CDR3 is TGTGCCAGCAGTGAAGACCTGACGGGGTTGGTTGAGCAGTTCTTC.

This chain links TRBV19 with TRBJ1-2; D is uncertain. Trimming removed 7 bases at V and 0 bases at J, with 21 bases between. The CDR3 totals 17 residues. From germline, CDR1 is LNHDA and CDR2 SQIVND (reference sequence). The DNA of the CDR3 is TGTGCCAGTAAGGCGTGGCAGGCTGAAAGGGCTAACTATGGCTACACCTTC. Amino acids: CASKAWQAERANYGYTF.